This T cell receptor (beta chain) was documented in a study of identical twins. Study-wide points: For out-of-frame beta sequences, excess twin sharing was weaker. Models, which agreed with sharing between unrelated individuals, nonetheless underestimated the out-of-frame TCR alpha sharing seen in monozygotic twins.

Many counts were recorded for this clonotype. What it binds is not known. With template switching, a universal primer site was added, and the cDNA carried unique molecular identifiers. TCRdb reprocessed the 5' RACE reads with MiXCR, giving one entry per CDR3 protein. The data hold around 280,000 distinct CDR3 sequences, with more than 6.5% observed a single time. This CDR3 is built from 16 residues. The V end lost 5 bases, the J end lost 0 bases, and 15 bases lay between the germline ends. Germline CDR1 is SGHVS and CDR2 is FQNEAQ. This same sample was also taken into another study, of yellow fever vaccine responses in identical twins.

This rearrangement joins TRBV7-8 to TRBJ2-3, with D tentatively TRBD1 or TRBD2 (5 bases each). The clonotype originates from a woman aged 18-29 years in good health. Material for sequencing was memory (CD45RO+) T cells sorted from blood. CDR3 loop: CASSPFRDLSTDTQYF. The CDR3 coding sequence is TGTGCCAGCAGCCCCTTCCGGGACCTTAGCACAGATACGCAGTATTTT.